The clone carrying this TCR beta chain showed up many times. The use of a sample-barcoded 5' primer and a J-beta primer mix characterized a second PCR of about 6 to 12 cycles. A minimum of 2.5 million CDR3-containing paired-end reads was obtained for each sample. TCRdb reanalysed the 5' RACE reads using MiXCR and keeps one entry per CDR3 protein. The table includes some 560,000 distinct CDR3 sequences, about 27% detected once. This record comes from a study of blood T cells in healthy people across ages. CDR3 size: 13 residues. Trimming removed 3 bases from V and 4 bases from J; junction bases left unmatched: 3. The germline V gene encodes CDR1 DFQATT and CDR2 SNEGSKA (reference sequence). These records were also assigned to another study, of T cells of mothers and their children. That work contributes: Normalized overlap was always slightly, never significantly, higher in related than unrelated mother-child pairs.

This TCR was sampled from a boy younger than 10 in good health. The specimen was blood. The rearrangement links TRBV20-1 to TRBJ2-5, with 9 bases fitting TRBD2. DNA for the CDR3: TGCAGTGCTAGGCTAGCGGGGAGAGAGACCCAGTACTTC. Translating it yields CSARLAGRETQYF.